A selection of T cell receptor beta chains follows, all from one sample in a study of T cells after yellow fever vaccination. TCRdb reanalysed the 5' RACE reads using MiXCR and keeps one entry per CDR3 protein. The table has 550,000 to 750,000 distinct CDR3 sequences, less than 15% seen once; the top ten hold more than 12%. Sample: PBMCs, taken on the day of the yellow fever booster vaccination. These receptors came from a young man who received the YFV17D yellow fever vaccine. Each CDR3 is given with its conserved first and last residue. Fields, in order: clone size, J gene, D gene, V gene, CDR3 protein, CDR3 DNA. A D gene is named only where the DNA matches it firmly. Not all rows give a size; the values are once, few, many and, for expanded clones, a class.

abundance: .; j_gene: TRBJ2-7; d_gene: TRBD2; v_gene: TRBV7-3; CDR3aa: CASSLAGGTHEQYF; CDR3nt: TGTGCCAGCAGCTTAGCGGGAGGGACCCACGAGCAGTACTTC
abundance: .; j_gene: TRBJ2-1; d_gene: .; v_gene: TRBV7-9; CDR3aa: CASSSTQPGDYNEQFF; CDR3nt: TGTGCCAGCAGCTCAACGCAACCCGGGGACTACAATGAGCAGTTCTTC
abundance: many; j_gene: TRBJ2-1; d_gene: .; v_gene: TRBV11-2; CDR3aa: CASSLSTGSDEQFF; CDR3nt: TGTGCCAGCAGCTTAAGTACAGGTTCGGATGAGCAGTTCTTC
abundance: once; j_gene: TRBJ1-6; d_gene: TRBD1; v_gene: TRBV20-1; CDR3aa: CSAREWTGSFISPLHF; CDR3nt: TGCAGTGCTAGAGAGTGGACAGGGAGTTTCATTTCACCCCTCCACTTT
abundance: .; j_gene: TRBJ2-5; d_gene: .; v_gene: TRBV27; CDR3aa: CASSKTTGNQETQYF; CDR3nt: TGTGCCAGCAGTAAGACGACGGGAAACCAAGAGACCCAGTACTTC
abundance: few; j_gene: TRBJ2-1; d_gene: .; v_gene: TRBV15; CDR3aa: CATSRDIASSGNEQFF; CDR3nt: TGTGCCACCAGCAGAGATATAGCCTCAAGTGGCAATGAGCAGTTCTTC
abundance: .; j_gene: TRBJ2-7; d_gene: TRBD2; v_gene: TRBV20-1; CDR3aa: CSAIPFSGVYYEQYF; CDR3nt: TGCAGTGCAATCCCGTTCAGCGGGGTATACTACGAGCAGTACTTC
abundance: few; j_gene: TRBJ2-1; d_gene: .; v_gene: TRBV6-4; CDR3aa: CASSDFASSYNEQFF; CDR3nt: TGTGCCAGCAGTGACTTCGCTAGCTCCTACAATGAGCAGTTCTTC
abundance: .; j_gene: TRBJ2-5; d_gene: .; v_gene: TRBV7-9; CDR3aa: CASSLVGGKETQYF; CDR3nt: TGTGCCAGCAGCTTAGTCGGTGGGAAAGAGACCCAGTACTTC
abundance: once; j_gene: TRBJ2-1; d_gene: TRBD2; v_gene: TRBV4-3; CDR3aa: CASSLGLAIGNEQFF; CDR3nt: TGCGCCAGCAGCTTGGGACTAGCGATAGGCAATGAGCAGTTCTTC
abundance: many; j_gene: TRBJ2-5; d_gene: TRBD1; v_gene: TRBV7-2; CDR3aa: CASRRTGYQETQYF; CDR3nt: TGTGCCAGCCGTCGGACAGGCTACCAAGAGACCCAGTACTTC
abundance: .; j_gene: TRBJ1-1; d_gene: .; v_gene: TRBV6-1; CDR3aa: CASSERHRDGSFF; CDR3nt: TGTGCCAGCAGTGAACGGCACAGGGACGGGTCTTTCTTT
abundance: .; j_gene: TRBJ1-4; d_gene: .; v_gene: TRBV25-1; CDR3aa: CASGPFEKLFF; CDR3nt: TGTGCCAGCGGCCCTTTTGAAAAACTGTTTTTT
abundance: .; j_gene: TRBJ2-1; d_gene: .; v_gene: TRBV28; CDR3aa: CASSGSWNEQFF; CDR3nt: TGTGCCAGCAGTGGTTCTTGGAATGAGCAGTTCTTC
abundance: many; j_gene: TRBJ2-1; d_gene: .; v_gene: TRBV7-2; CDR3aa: CASSLDSGANEQFF; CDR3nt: TGTGCCAGCAGCTTAGACTCGGGTGCGAATGAGCAGTTCTTC
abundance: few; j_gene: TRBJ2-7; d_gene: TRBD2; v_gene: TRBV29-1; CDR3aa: CSVEVGGGYEQYF; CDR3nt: TGCAGCGTTGAAGTCGGGGGGGGATACGAGCAGTACTTC
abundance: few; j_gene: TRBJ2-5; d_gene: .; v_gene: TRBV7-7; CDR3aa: CASSLAVRGSETQYF; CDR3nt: TGTGCTAGCAGCTTAGCTGTCCGGGGGTCCGAGACCCAGTACTTC
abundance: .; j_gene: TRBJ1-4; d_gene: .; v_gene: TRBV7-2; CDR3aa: CASSQWGAYEKLFF; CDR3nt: TGTGCCAGCAGCCAGTGGGGGGCTTATGAAAAACTGTTTTTT
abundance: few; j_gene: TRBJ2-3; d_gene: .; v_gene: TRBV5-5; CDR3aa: CASSSLGGASTDTQYF; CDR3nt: TGTGCCAGCAGTTCTCTTGGTGGCGCTAGCACAGATACGCAGTATTTT
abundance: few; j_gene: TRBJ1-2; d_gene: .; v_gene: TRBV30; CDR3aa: CASRPGGPGGYTF; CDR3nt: TGTGCATCCAGGCCGGGGGGCCCGGGCGGCTACACCTTC
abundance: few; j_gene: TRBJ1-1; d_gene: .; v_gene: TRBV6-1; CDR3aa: CASKPSLMNTEAFF; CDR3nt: TGTGCCAGCAAACCCTCCTTAATGAACACTGAAGCTTTCTTT
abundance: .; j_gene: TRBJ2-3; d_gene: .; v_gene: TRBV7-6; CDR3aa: CAGRGITDTQYF; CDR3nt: TGTGCCGGCCGGGGGATCACAGATACGCAGTATTTT
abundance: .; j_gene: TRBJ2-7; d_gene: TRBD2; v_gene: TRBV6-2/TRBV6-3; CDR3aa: CASGGGMSYEQYF; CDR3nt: TGTGCCAGCGGGGGGGGTATGTCCTACGAGCAGTACTTC
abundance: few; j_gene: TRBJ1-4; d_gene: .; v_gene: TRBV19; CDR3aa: CASTNTGTNEKLFF; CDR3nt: TGTGCCAGTACGAACACCGGAACTAATGAAAAACTGTTTTTT
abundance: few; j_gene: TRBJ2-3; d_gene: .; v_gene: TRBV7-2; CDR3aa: CASRFGTDTQYF; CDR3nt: TGTGCCAGCAGATTCGGCACAGATACGCAGTATTTT
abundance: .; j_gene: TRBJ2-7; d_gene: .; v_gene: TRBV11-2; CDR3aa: CASSLETGNYEQYF; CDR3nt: TGTGCCAGCAGCTTAGAGACAGGTAACTACGAGCAGTACTTC
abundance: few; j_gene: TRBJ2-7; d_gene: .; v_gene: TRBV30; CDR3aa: CAWSVGGEQYF; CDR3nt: TGTGCCTGGAGTGTGGGCGGCGAGCAGTACTTC
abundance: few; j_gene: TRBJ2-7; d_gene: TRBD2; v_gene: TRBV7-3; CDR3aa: CASSNRGQGTSGSSYEQYF; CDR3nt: TGTGCCAGCAGCAACCGTGGACAGGGGACTAGCGGGAGCTCCTACGAGCAGTACTTC
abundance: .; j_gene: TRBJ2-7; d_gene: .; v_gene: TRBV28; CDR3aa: CASSTGPPSSYEQYF; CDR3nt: TGTGCCAGCAGTACAGGGCCGCCGAGCTCCTACGAGCAGTACTTC
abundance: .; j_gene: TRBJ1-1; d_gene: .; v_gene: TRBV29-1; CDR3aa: CSGLQGGSEAFF; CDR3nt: TGCAGCGGCCTACAGGGAGGCTCTGAAGCTTTCTTT
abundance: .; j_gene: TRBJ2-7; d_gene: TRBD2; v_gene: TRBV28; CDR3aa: CASSPSGRVSYEQYF; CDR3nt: TGTGCCAGCAGCCCGAGCGGGAGGGTCTCCTACGAGCAGTACTTC
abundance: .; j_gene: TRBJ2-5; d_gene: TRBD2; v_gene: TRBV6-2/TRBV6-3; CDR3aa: CASFWASGSQETQYF; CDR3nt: TGTGCCAGCTTCTGGGCTAGCGGGAGCCAAGAGACCCAGTACTTC